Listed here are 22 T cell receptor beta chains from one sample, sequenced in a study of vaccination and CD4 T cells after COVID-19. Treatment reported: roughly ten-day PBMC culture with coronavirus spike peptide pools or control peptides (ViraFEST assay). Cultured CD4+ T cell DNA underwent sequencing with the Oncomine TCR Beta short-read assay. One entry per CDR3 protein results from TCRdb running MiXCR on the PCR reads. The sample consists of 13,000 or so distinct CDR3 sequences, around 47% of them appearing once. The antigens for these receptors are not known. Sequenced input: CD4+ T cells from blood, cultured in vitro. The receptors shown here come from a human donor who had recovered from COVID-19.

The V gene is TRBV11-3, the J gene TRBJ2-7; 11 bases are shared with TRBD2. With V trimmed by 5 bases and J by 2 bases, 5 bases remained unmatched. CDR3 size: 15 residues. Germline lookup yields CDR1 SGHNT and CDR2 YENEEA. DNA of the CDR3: TGTGCCAGCAGCCCTCTAGCGGGAGGCACCTACGAGCAGTACTTC. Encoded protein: CASSPLAGGTYEQYF.

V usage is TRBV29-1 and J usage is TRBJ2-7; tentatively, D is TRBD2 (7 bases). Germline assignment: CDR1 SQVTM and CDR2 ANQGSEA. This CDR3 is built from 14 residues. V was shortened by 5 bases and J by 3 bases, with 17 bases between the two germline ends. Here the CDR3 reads CSVRGGRGYYEQYF. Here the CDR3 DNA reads TGCAGCGTTAGGGGGGGCAGGGGATACTACGAGCAGTACTTC.

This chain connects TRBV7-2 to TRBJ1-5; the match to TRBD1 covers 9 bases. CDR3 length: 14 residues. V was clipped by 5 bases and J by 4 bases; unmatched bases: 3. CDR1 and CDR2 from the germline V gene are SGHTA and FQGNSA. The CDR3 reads CASSAGTGNQPQHF. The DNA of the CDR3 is TGTGCCAGCAGCGCTGGGACAGGGAATCAGCCCCAGCATTTT.

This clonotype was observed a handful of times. Here the CDR3 DNA reads TGCAGTGCTAGAGAAGGACTAGCGGGATCTTACGAGCAGTACTTC. It is translated as CSAREGLAGSYEQYF. V is TRBV20-1 and J is TRBJ2-7; 12 bases fit TRBD2. The CDR3 sequence is 15 residues long. Germline-derived CDR1 and CDR2 are DFQATT and SNEGSKA (reference sequence). With V trimmed by 0 bases and J by 4 bases, 4 bases remained unmatched.

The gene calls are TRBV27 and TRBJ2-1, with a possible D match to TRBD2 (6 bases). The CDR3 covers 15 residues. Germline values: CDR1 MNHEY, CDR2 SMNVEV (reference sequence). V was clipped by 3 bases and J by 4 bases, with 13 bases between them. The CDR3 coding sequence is TGTGCCAGCAGTTTTACGGAGGGCGTATACAATGAGCAGTTCTTC. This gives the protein CASSFTEGVYNEQFF.

The CDR3 here is CASSLLPQGAEGETQYF. For the CDR3, the DNA is TGTGCCAGCAGTTTGCTCCCTCAGGGGGCGGAGGGAGAGACCCAGTACTTC. The chain is built from TRBV27 and TRBJ2-5, with 8 bases that match TRBD1. The CDR3 loop spans 17 amino acids. V dropped 3 bases and J dropped 4; count of bases not matched to a gene: 13. CDR1 MNHEY and CDR2 SMNVEV come from the germline V gene (reference sequence).

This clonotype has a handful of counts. The CDR3 sequence: CASSHSYEQYF. In nucleotides, the CDR3 is TGTGCCAGCAGCCACTCCTACGAGCAGTACTTC. The gene calls are TRBV11-2 and TRBJ2-7, with no clear D. This CDR3 is 11 amino acids long. V dropped 5 bases and J dropped 0 bases, with 2 bases sitting between them. Germline V gene lookup returns CDR1 SGHAT and CDR2 FQNNGV.

The DNA for the CDR3 is TGCGCCAGCAGCTCCCAGGGGGCGTCGGGCTACACCTTC. Amino acids: CASSSQGASGYTF. The chain carries TRBV5-1 and TRBJ1-2; 8 nucleotides align to TRBD1. The CDR3 covers 13 residues. Losses at the gene ends were 3 bases for V and 8 bases for J; bases not matched to a gene: 6. Germline CDR1 SGHRS, CDR2 YFSETQ. The full variable domain, its missing parts supplied by reference TRBV5-1 and TRBJ1-2, is KAGVTQTPRYLIKTRGQQVTLSCSPISGHRSVSWYQQTPGQGLQFLFEYFSETQRNKGNFPGRFSGRQFSNSRSEMNVSTLELGDSALYLCASSSQGASGYTFGSGTRLTVV.

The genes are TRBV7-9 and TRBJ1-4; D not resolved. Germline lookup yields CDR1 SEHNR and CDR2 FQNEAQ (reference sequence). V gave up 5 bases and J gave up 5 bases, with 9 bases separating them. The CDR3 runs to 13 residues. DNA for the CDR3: TGTGCCAGCAGCCGGGCTTGGAATGAAAAACTGTTTTTT. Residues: CASSRAWNEKLFF. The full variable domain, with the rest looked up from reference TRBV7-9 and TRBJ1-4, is DTGVSQNPRHKITKRGQNVTFRCDPISEHNRLYWYRQTLGQGPEFLTYFQNEAQLEKSRLLSDRFSAERPKGSFSTLEIQRTEQGDSAMYLCASSRAWNEKLFFGSGTQLSVL.

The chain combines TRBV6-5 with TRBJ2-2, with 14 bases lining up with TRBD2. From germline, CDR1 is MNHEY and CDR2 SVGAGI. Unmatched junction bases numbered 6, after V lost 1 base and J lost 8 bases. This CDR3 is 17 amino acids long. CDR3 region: CASSYFGLAGGGGELFF. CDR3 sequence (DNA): TGTGCCAGCAGTTACTTTGGACTAGCGGGAGGTGGTGGGGAGCTGTTTTTT.

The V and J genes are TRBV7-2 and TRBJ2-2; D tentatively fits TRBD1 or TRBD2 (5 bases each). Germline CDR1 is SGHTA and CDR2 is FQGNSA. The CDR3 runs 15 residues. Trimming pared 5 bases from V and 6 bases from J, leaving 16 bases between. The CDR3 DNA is TGTGCCAGCAGCCTACAGGCCCTGGGGGCCGGGGAGCTGTTTTTT. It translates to CASSLQALGAGELFF.

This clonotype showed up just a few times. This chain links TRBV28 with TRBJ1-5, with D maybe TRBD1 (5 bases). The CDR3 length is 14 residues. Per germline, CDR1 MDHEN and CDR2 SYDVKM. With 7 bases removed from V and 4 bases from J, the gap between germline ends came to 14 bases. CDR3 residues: CASIPTGLNQPQHF. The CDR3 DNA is TGTGCCAGCATCCCGACGGGGCTTAATCAGCCCCAGCATTTT.

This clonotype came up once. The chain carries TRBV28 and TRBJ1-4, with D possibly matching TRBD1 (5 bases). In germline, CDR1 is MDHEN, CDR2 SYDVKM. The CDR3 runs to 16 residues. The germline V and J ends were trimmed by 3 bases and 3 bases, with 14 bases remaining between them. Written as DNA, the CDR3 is TGTGCCAGCAGTTTCTCAGGGTCAGGAGCTAATGAAAAACTGTTTTTT. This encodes CASSFSGSGANEKLFF.

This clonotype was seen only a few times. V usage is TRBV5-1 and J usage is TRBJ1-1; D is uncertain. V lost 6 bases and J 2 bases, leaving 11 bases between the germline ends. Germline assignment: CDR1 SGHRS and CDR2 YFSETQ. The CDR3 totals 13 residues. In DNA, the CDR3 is TGCGCCAGCAAGGGAGCCCCTAACACTGAAGCTTTCTTT. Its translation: CASKGAPNTEAFF.

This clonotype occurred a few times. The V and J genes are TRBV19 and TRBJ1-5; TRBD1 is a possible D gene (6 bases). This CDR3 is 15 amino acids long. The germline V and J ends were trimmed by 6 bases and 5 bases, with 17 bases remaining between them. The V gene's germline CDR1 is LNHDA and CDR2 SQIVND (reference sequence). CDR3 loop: CASSRGGARDQPQHF. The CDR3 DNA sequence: TGTGCCAGTAGCCGAGGGGGGGCTCGGGATCAGCCCCAGCATTTT.

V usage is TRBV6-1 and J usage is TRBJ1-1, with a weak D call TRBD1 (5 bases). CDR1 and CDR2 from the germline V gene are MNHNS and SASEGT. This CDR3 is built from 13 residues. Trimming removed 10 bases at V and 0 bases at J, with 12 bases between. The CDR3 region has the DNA TGTGCCACCGCGGGGCGCATGAACACTGAAGCTTTCTTT. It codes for CATAGRMNTEAFF.

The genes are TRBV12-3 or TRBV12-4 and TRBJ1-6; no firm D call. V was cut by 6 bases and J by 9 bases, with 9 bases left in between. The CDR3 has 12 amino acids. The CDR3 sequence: CASRPPGSPLHF. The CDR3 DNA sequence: TGTGCCAGCAGGCCCCCTGGTTCACCCCTCCACTTT.

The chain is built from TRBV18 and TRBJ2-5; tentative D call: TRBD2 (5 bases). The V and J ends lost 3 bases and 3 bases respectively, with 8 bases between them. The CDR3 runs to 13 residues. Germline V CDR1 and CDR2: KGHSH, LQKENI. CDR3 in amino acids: CASSPQREETQYF. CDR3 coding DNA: TGTGCCAGCTCACCCCAGAGGGAAGAGACCCAGTACTTC.

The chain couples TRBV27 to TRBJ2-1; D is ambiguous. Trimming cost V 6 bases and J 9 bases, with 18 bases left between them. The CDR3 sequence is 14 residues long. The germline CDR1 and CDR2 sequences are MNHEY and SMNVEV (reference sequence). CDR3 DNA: TGTGCCAGCAGCCCCCTGGCGGCTGGTGGTGAGCAGTTCTTC. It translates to CASSPLAAGGEQFF.

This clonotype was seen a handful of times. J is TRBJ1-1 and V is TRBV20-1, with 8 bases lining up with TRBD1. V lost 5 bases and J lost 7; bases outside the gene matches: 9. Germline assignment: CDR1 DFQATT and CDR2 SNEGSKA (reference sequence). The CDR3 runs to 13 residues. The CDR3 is CSARRDRTIEAFF. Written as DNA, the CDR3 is TGCAGTGCTCGCCGGGACAGGACTATTGAAGCTTTCTTT.

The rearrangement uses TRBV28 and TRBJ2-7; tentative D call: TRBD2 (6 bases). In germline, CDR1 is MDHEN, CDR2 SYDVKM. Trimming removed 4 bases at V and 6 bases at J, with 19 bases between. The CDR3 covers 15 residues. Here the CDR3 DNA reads TGTGCCAGCAGTTGGATTGGGGGGAAAGCCCTCGAGCAGTACTTC. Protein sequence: CASSWIGGKALEQYF.

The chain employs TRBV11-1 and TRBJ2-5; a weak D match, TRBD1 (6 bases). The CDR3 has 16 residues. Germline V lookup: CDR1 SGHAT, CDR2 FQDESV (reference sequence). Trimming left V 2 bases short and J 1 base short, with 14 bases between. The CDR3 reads CASSLFGGAGQETQYF. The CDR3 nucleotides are TGTGCCAGCAGCTTATTTGGGGGCGCAGGCCAAGAGACCCAGTACTTC. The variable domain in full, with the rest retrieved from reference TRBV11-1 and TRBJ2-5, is EAEVAQSPRYKITEKSQAVAFWCDPISGHATLYWYRQILGQGPELLVQFQDESVVDDSQLPKDRFSAERLKGVDSTLKIQPAELGDSAMYLCASSLFGGAGQETQYFGPGTRLLVL.